This T cell receptor (beta chain) derives from a study of blood T cell repertoires in COVID-19. Study background: The United States, Italy and Spain supplied acute and convalescent COVID-19 samples. In each case, the material was cDNA or gDNA derived from T cells, B-cell-depleted T cells, or PBMCs.

Losses at the gene ends were 1 base for V and 2 bases for J; bases not matched to a gene: 7. CDR3 length: 17 amino acids. The germline V gene has CDR1 KGHSH and CDR2 LQKENI. Original processing notes: Cell counts per sample came from amplifying reference gene primers. Assay used: immunoSEQ multiplex PCR; TCRdb lists only in-frame clones, some missing. V, J and clone size derive from that table, while D and trimming were established from the DNA sequence. The sample carries some 390,000 clones, around nine tenths recorded once. Seattle patients were enrolled during active infection and followed longitudinally.

The sequence came from a woman in her forties with COVID-19, enrolled during active disease. The chain links TRBV18 to TRBJ2-7, with 11 bases matching TRBD2. Sequenced: peripheral blood. Here the CDR3 reads CASSPQMTSGVTYEQYF. CDR3 in DNA: TGTGCCAGCTCACCACAGATGACTAGCGGGGTGACCTACGAGCAGTACTTC. Variable domain in full (rest from reference TRBV18 and TRBJ2-7): NAGVMQNPRHLVRRRGQEARLRCSPMKGHSHVYWYRQLPEEGLKFMVYLQKENIIDESGMPKERFSAEFPKEGPSILRIQQVVRGDSAAYFCASSPQMTSGVTYEQYFGPGTRLTVT.